This T cell receptor beta chain was sequenced in a study of shared clonotypes between healthy human individuals. This clone turned up a few times. The CDR3 has 15 amino acids. V was trimmed by 4 bases and J by 0 bases, leaving 12 bases between them. The germline V gene has CDR1 SGHTA and CDR2 FQGNSA. Replicate sorted-subset PCRs were loaded with around 210 ng DNA, tens of thousands of T cell genomes. TCRdb's copy holds only in-frame clones and misses some; the assay was immunoSEQ multiplex PCR. Here the sample spans under 1,100,000 clones, 60% to 80% being singletons. V is TRBV7-2 and J is TRBJ1-2; maybe TRBD1 (6 bases). The origin of this receptor is a man aged 18-30 years in good health. Sequenced: memory CD4+ T cells sorted from blood. Sample subset: CD45RA-negative fraction. CDR3 region: CASSSGRDTNYGYTF. The CDR3 DNA reads TGTGCCAGCAGCTCCGGGAGGGACACTAACTATGGCTACACCTTC.